The sequence of this T cell receptor (beta chain) was determined in a study of metastatic and nonmetastatic thyroid tumors. This clone was observed at least ten times. Thyroid surgery had not been preceded by any treatment in any patient. TCRdb re-called clones from the PCR reads using MiXCR. Of some 21,000 clones detected, around 20% appear once; the ten largest clones hold approximately 30%. V lost 3 bases, J lost 0 bases, and 18 bases lay in between. Germline CDR1 and CDR2: SGHNT and YENEEA. The CDR3 is 18 residues long. The gene calls are TRBV11-3 and TRBJ1-5; D uncertain. The source of this sequence is a female donor with papillary thyroid cancer or a benign thyroid nodule (not recorded which). Some clones in this sample may be carry-over from other donors' samples. The sequencing sample was made of blood. The CDR3 DNA sequence: TGTGCCAGCAGCTTTGGAGTAGGAGGACTATATAGCAATCAGCCCCAGCATTTT. It is translated as CASSFGVGGLYSNQPQHF.